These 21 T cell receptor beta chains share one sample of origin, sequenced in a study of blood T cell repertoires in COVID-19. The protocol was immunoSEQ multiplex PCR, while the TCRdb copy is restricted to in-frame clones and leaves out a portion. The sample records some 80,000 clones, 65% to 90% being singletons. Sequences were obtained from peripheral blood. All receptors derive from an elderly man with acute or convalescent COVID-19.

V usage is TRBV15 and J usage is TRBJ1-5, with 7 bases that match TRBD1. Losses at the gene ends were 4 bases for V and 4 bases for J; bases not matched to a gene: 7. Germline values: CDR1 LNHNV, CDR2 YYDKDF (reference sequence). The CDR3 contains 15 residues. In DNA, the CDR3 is TGTGCCACCAGCACCCAGACAGGGTTAAATCAGCCCCAGCATTTT. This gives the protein CATSTQTGLNQPQHF.

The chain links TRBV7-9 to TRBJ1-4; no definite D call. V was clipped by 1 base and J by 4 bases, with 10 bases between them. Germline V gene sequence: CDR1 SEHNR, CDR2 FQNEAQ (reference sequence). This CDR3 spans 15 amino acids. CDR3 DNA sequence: TGTGCCAGCAGCTTAGTGGCTGGAGATAATGAAAAACTGTTTTTT. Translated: CASSLVAGDNEKLFF.

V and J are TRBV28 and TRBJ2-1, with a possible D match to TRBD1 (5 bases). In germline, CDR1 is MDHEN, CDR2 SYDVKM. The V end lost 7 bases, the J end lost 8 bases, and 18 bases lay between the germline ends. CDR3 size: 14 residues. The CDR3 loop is CASMAFQGRDEQFF. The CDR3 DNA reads TGTGCCAGCATGGCGTTTCAGGGTCGGGATGAGCAGTTCTTC.

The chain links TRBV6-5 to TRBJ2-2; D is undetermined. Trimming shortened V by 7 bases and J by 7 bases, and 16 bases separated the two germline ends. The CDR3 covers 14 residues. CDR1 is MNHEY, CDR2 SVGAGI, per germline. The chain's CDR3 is CASIFGQVNGELFF. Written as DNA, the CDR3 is TGTGCCAGCATCTTTGGGCAGGTTAACGGGGAGCTGTTTTTT.

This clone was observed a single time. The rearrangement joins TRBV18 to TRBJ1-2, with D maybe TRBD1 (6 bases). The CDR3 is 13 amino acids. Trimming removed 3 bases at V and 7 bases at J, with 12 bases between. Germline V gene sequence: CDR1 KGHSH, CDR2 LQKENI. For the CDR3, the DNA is TGTGCCAGCTCACCGCGAGTACAGGGTGGCTACACCTTC. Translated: CASSPRVQGGYTF.

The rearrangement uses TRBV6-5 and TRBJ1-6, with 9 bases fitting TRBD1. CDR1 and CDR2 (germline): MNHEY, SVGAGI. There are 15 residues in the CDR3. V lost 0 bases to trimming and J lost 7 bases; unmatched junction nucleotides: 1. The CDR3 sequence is CASSYSGQGNSPLHF. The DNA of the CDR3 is TGTGCCAGCAGTTACTCGGGACAGGGAAATTCACCCCTCCACTTT.

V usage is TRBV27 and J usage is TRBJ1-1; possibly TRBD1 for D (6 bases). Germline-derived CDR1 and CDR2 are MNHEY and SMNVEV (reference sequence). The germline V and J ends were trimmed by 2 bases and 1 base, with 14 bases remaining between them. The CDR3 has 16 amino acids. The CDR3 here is CASSLNALGANTEAFF. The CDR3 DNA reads TGTGCCAGCAGTTTAAATGCGTTGGGGGCGAACACTGAAGCTTTCTTT.

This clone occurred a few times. CDR3 nucleotides: TGTGCCAGCTCACCGATGACAGGCTGGAGCTACGAGCAGTACTTC. This codes for CASSPMTGWSYEQYF. The chain has TRBV18 and TRBJ2-7, with D possibly being TRBD1 (6 bases). Trimming took 3 bases from V and 3 from J, leaving 15 bases between them. This CDR3 has 15 residues. Germline CDR1 KGHSH, CDR2 LQKENI.

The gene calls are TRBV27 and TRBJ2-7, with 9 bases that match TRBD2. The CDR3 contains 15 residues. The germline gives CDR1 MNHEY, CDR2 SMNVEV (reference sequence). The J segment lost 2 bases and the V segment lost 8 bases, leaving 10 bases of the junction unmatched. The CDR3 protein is CASGGKGLATYEQYF. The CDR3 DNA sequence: TGTGCCAGCGGGGGTAAGGGACTAGCCACCTACGAGCAGTACTTC.

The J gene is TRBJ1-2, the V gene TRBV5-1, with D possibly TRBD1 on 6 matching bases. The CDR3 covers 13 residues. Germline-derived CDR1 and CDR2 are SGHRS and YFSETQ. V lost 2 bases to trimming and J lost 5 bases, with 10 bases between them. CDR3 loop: CASSLDRSYGYTF. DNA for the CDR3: TGCGCCAGCAGCTTAGACAGGTCATATGGCTACACCTTC.

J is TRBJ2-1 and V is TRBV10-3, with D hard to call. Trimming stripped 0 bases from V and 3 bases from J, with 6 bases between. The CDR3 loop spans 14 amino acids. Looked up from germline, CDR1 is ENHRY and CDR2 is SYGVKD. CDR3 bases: TGTGCCATCAGTGAGTCGTCGTACTACAATGAGCAGTTCTTC. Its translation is CAISESSYYNEQFF.

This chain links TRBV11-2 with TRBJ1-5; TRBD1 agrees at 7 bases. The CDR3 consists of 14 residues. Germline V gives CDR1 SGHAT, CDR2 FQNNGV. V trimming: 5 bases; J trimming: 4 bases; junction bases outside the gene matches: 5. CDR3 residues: CASSPSQGNQPQHF. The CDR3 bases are TGTGCCAGCAGCCCATCACAGGGGAATCAGCCCCAGCATTTT.

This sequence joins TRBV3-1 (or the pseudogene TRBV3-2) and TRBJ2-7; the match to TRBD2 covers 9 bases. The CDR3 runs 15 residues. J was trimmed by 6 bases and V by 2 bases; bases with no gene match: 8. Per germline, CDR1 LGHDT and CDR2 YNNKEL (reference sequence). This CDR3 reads CASSQSRAGGVEQYF. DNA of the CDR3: TGTGCCAGCAGCCAATCTCGGGCGGGAGGGGTCGAGCAGTACTTC.

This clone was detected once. The CDR3 DNA reads as TGCGCCAGCAGCTTGGCCGGACAGGGGTACAATGAGCAGTTCTTC. Protein product: CASSLAGQGYNEQFF. The chain joins TRBV5-1 to TRBJ2-1; 9 bases map to TRBD1. Germline CDR1 SGHRS, CDR2 YFSETQ. This CDR3 has 15 residues. The junction had 2 bases not matched to a gene; V was cut back by 0 bases and J by 4 bases.

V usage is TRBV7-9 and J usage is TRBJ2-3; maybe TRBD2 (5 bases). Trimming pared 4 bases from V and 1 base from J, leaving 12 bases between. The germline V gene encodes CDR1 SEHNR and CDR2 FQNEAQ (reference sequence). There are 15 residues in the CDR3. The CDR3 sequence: CASSSFGAGTDTQYF. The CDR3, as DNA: TGTGCCAGCAGCTCCTTCGGAGCGGGCACAGATACGCAGTATTTT.

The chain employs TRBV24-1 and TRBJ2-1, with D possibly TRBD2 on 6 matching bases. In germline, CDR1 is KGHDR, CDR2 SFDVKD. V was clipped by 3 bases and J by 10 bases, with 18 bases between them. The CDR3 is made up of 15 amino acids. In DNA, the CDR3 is TGTGCCACCAGTGATAGCAGCAGGCGGGATAGCGAGCAGTTCTTC. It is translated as CATSDSSRRDSEQFF.

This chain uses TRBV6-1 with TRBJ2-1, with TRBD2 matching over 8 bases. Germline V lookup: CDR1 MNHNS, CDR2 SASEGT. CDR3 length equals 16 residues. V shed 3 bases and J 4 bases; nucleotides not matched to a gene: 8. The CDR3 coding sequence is TGTGCCAGCAGTGAGGAGATCTTAGCGGGATACAATGAGCAGTTCTTC. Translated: CASSEEILAGYNEQFF.

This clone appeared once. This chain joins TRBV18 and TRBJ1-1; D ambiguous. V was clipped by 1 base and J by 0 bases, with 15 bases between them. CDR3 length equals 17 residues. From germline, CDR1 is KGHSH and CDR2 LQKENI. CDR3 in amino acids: CASSPLPIDLMNTEAFF. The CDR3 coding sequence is TGTGCCAGCTCACCACTCCCGATTGACTTAATGAACACTGAAGCTTTCTTT. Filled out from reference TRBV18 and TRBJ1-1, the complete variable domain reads NAGVMQNPRHLVRRRGQEARLRCSPMKGHSHVYWYRQLPEEGLKFMVYLQKENIIDESGMPKERFSAEFPKEGPSILRIQQVVRGDSAAYFCASSPLPIDLMNTEAFFGQGTRLTVV.

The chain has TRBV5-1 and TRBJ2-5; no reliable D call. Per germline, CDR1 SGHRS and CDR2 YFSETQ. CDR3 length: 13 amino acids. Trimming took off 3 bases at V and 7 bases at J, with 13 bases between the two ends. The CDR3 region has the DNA TGCGCCAGCAGCTCCGACTCCAAAAGGACCCAGTACTTC. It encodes CASSSDSKRTQYF.

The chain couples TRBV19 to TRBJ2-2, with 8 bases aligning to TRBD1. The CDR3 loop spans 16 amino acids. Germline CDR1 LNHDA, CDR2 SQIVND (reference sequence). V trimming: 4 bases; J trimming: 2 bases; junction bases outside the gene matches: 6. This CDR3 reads CASSRGQGANTGELFF. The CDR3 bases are TGTGCCAGTAGTAGGGGGCAGGGGGCTAACACCGGGGAGCTGTTTTTT.

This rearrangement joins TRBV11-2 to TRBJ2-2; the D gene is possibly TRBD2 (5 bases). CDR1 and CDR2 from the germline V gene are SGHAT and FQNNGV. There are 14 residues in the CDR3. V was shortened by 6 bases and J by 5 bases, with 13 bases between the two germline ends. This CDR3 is CASRWTGRTGELFF. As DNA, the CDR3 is TGTGCCAGCAGGTGGACGGGAAGAACCGGGGAGCTGTTTTTT.